This T cell receptor beta chain was identified in a study of beta chain features in type 1 diabetes. The authors reverse transcribed all of the isolated RNA, so sequencing captured expressed TCRB transcripts. About a million reads were obtained per stem cell-like memory T cell sample on average. The data were produced by immunoSEQ multiplex PCR, yet TCRdb's version contains in-frame clones alone and is incomplete. Of around 50,000 clones listed, around 40% were seen once; the top ten hold 0.13%. Overall study results and limits: Shorter TCRB CDR3s, moderately but significantly so, were found in Type 1 diabetes patients in all four CD4+ subsets.

The CDR3 runs 15 residues. Deletions cut 2 bases from V and 3 bases from J, with 15 bases between. CDR1 and CDR2 (germline): SGHNT, YYREEE (reference sequence). Details on this clone: Its antigen is not identified.

This chain connects TRBV5-4 to TRBJ2-7; D is possibly TRBD2 (6 bases). This sequence originates from a man aged 25 to 40 with type 1 diabetes. The sample consisted of stem cell memory CD4+ T cells from blood. Here the CDR3 DNA reads TGTGCCAGCAGCTTACCGACTAGAAAGTTCTACGAGCAGTACTTC. Its translation is CASSLPTRKFYEQYF.